The 19 T cell receptor beta chains below were found in one sample sequenced in a study of OX40 agonist ivuxolimab in advanced cancers. This table comes from immunoSEQ multiplex PCR, and its TCRdb copy is limited to in-frame clones, with some not included. The data show about 27,000 clones, about 76% seen once. Material: CD4+ or CD8+ T cells sorted from blood, obtained in a trial of the OX40 agonist ivuxolimab. The receptors shown here come from an adult with an advanced solid tumor such as melanoma, head and neck, liver or kidney cancer.

The chain couples TRBV30 to TRBJ1-3, with no clear D. Germline CDR1 GTSNPN, CDR2 SVGIG (reference sequence). The V end was cut by 4 bases, the J end by 0 bases, with 7 bases between. This CDR3 comprises 13 residues. CDR3 residues: CAWTSDSGNTIYF. The CDR3 DNA sequence: TGTGCCTGGACTAGTGACTCTGGAAACACCATATATTTT.

The table lists this clone with a few counts. V is TRBV9 and J is TRBJ1-2; D gene uncertain. V lost 4 bases and J 6 bases, leaving 10 bases between the germline ends. This CDR3 spans 12 amino acids. Germline loops: CDR1 SGDLS, CDR2 YYNGEE. The CDR3 nucleotides read TGTGCCAGCAGCCCCAACAGCGATGGCTACACCTTC. The encoded protein is CASSPNSDGYTF.

This clone has just a few counts. V gene TRBV5-4 combines with J gene TRBJ2-3, with D possibly being TRBD1 (5 bases). Germline loops: CDR1 SGHNT, CDR2 YYREEE (reference sequence). Trimming cost V 7 bases and J 5 bases, with 11 bases left between them. This CDR3 contains 12 residues. CDR3 region: CASSRVEDTQYF. CDR3 coding DNA: TGTGCCAGCTCCAGGGTGGAAGATACGCAGTATTTT.

The rearrangement uses TRBV11-2 and TRBJ1-2; tentatively, D is TRBD1 (5 bases). Germline CDR1 and CDR2: SGHAT and FQNNGV. With 5 bases removed from V and 1 base from J, the gap between germline ends came to 17 bases. CDR3 length: 16 amino acids. The CDR3 loop reads CASSPRRDSYNYGYTF. CDR3 DNA: TGTGCCAGCAGCCCACGACGTGACAGTTATAACTATGGCTACACCTTC.

The V call is TRBV30, the J call TRBJ1-1; D is unclear. In germline, CDR1 is GTSNPN, CDR2 SVGIG (reference sequence). With 7 bases removed from V and 4 bases from J, the gap between germline ends came to 13 bases. The CDR3 has 12 amino acids. The CDR3 sequence is CAYNPRGTEAFF. The CDR3 coding sequence is TGTGCCTATAACCCCCGGGGCACTGAAGCTTTCTTT.

The chain links TRBV10-3 to TRBJ2-7, with D maybe TRBD2 (6 bases). The CDR3 spans 13 residues. Trimming pared 6 bases from V and 0 bases from J, leaving 9 bases between. CDR1 and CDR2 (germline): ENHRY, SYGVKD. The CDR3 is CAIRRDSSYEQYF. The CDR3 nucleotides are TGTGCCATCAGGCGGGACTCCTCCTACGAGCAGTACTTC.

The chain links TRBV5-8 to TRBJ2-5; D is undetermined. The V gene lost 0 bases and the J gene lost 2 bases, with 14 bases spanning the gap. CDR1 is SGHTS, CDR2 YDEGEE, per germline. The CDR3 covers 16 residues. The CDR3, as DNA: TGTGCCAGCAGCTTGGATCGGGCGACCGGTCAAGAGACCCAGTACTTC. Translating gives CASSLDRATGQETQYF.

The CDR3 region is CARAGGTDTQYF. CDR3 DNA: TGTGCCAGAGCAGGAGGGACAGATACGCAGTATTTT. This rearrangement joins TRBV27 to TRBJ2-3, with TRBD2 as a possible D gene (6 bases). The CDR3 is 12 amino acids. V was cut by 9 bases and J by 3 bases, with 10 bases left in between. Per the germline V gene, CDR1 is MNHEY and CDR2 is SMNVEV (reference sequence).

This chain uses TRBV6-1 with TRBJ1-5; perhaps TRBD1 as D (6 bases). Germline V gene lookup returns CDR1 MNHNS and CDR2 SASEGT. V gave up 2 bases and J gave up 3 bases, with 14 bases separating them. This CDR3 is built from 16 residues. The DNA for the CDR3 is TGTGCCAGCAGTGAATGGTGGGGGGCAAACAATCAGCCCCAGCATTTT. This encodes CASSEWWGANNQPQHF.

This chain joins TRBV7-3 and TRBJ2-3; possible D gene TRBD1, 5 bases. V lost 1 base, J lost 2 bases, and 10 bases lay in between. Germline CDR1 and CDR2: SGHTA and FQGTGA. The CDR3 runs 15 residues. The CDR3 loop reads CASSLIVGATDTQYF. DNA of the CDR3: TGTGCCAGCAGCTTAATCGTTGGGGCCACAGATACGCAGTATTTT.

This chain joins TRBV29-1 and TRBJ2-1; 12 bases agree with TRBD2. Germline V gives CDR1 SQVTM, CDR2 ANQGSEA. J gave up 6 bases and V 7 bases, and 7 bases lay outside the gene matches. The CDR3 consists of 14 residues. This chain's CDR3 is CSGAGLAGLNEQFF. The CDR3 region has the DNA TGCAGCGGTGCCGGACTAGCGGGACTCAATGAGCAGTTCTTC.

The J gene is TRBJ1-3, the V gene TRBV10-3; D perhaps matches TRBD1 (5 bases). Germline assignment: CDR1 ENHRY and CDR2 SYGVKD. The CDR3 is made up of 15 amino acids. Trimming removed 8 bases from V and 0 bases from J, with 14 bases in between. The CDR3 nucleotides read TGTGCCATCGGGGGGGGGACCCCCTCTGGAAACACCATATATTTT. Its protein product is CAIGGGTPSGNTIYF.

This rearrangement joins TRBV2 to TRBJ1-3; the D gene is possibly TRBD1 (6 bases). V shed 7 bases and J shed 2 bases, with 12 bases lying between them. CDR1 is SNHLY and CDR2 is FYNNEI in the germline V gene. The CDR3 totals 14 residues. The CDR3 nucleotides are TGTGCCAGCAATGGGGGGGCGACTGGAAACACCATATATTTT. Its protein is CASNGGATGNTIYF.

This chain links TRBV18 with TRBJ2-1; D unresolved. V dropped 2 bases and J dropped 7 bases, with 9 bases sitting between them. This CDR3 comprises 13 residues. The germline gives CDR1 KGHSH, CDR2 LQKENI. DNA of the CDR3: TGTGCCAGCTCACCAGGCCCTCGTAATGAGCAGTTCTTC. As protein: CASSPGPRNEQFF.

The chain has TRBV4-1 and TRBJ2-5, with 9 nucleotides matching TRBD2. Germline CDR1 and CDR2: MGHRA and YSYEKL. V shed 0 bases, J shed 5 bases, and the junction held 7 bases outside the gene matches. The CDR3 spans 16 residues. CDR3 in amino acids: CASSQEMASGVETQYF. In nucleotides, the CDR3 is TGCGCCAGCAGCCAAGAAATGGCTAGCGGGGTGGAGACCCAGTACTTC.

This clone occurred once. The chain uses TRBV7-2 and TRBJ1-5, with 11 bases identical to TRBD1. V shed 0 bases, J shed 1 base, and the junction held 2 bases outside the gene matches. CDR1 is SGHTA and CDR2 is FQGNSA in the germline V gene. The CDR3 sequence is 17 residues long. In DNA, the CDR3 is TGTGCCAGCAGCTTAGCGGGGACAGGGGGGAGCAATCAGCCCCAGCATTTT. Amino acid sequence: CASSLAGTGGSNQPQHF.

The rearrangement joins TRBV6-1 to TRBJ1-1; D gene unclear. The CDR3 is made up of 15 amino acids. The germline CDR1 and CDR2 sequences are MNHNS and SASEGT. Trimming stripped 3 bases from V and 2 bases from J, with 13 bases between. The CDR3 nucleotides read TGTGCCAGCAGTGAGTCTATCGGGGAAAACACTGAAGCTTTCTTT. This gives the protein CASSESIGENTEAFF.

This chain connects TRBV5-1 to TRBJ2-5; 10 bases are shared with TRBD2. J gave up 5 bases and V 4 bases, and 11 bases lay outside the gene matches. From germline, CDR1 is SGHRS and CDR2 YFSETQ. CDR3 length: 16 residues. The CDR3 bases are TGCGCCAGCAGCAGATACCCTAGCGGGAGATGGGAGACCCAGTACTTC. Protein sequence: CASSRYPSGRWETQYF. Using reference TRBV5-1 and TRBJ2-5 for the parts outside the CDR3, the full variable domain is KAGVTQTPRYLIKTRGQQVTLSCSPISGHRSVSWYQQTPGQGLQFLFEYFSETQRNKGNFPGRFSGRQFSNSRSEMNVSTLELGDSALYLCASSRYPSGRWETQYFGPGTRLLVL.

This clone was recorded once. The chain carries TRBV4-1 and TRBJ2-1; TRBD2 matches 11 bases. J gave up 5 bases and V 5 bases, and 5 bases lay outside the gene matches. Germline CDR1 is MGHRA and CDR2 is YSYEKL. The CDR3 extends over 15 amino acids. This chain's CDR3 is CASSSLAGAHNEQFF. In DNA form, the CDR3 reads TGCGCCAGCAGCTCACTAGCGGGAGCCCACAATGAGCAGTTCTTC.